This T cell receptor beta chain was recovered during a study of blood T cells in healthy people across ages. Whole-study findings and limits: Age showed a roughly linear inverse relationship with TCR beta diversity per million T cells. Expanded clonotype shifts may have been confounded, as the donors had an unknown CMV status. Underestimates were what the diversity estimates from one million T cells were considered to be.

In the case of this clonotype: What it recognizes is unknown. At one end, the junction sequence differs from germline, possibly due to a read error.

A second PCR, run for about 6 to 12 cycles, used a sample-barcoded 5' primer plus a J-beta primer mix. Each CDR3 protein is one row after TCRdb ran MiXCR on the 5' RACE reads. The data show approximately 820,000 distinct CDR3 sequences, approximately 44% seen once. Sequencing was performed on blood. This clonotype was sampled from a man aged 60-69 years in good health.

In nucleotides, the CDR3 is TGTGCCGGCAGCTTAGGAGCTGGACAGTTCTACGAGCAGTACTTC. Translating it yields CAGSLGAGQFYEQYF. V is TRBV7-8 and J is TRBJ2-4; D might be TRBD1 (6 bases). The end of the DNA is better explained by TRBJ2-7, so the J call may be wrong. The germline CDR1 and CDR2 sequences are SGHVS and FQNEAQ. This CDR3 is 15 amino acids long.